This is a list of T cell receptor beta chains from one sample in a study of blood T cell repertoires in COVID-19. Repertoires were generated with immunoSEQ multiplex PCR, while TCRdb's copy carries only in-frame clones and drops some. The data hold about 80,000 clones, with around 87% observed a single time. The sample taken for sequencing was peripheral blood. All receptors derive from a woman over 75 with active or convalescent COVID-19. Each CDR3 is given with its conserved first and last residue. The order of the fields is CDR3 DNA, CDR3 protein, clone size, J gene, D gene, V gene. D genes are given only for firm matches. Some rows have no size entry. The others give once, few or many, or a class for an expanded clone.

TGTGCCAGCACCTCTATCGGGACTCCAACTAATGAAAAACTGTTTTTT	CASTSIGTPTNEKLFF	NA	TRBJ1-4	NA	TRBV28
TGTGCCAGCAGTTACCGCGGCGGGAGAGGCAATGAGCAGTTCTTC	CASSYRGGRGNEQFF	NA	TRBJ2-1	TRBD2	TRBV6-5
TGTGCCAGCTCACCCATACAGGGGGCTACTAGCTCTGGAAACACCATATATTTT	CASSPIQGATSSGNTIYF	NA	TRBJ1-3	TRBD1	TRBV18
TGTGCCAGCAAACCGGGCGGGGAAAAACTGTTTTTT	CASKPGGEKLFF	NA	TRBJ1-4	NA	TRBV28
TGTGCCAGCAGCGTACAGGGGGCGGACTATGGCTACACCTTC	CASSVQGADYGYTF	NA	TRBJ1-2	TRBD1	TRBV9
TGTGCCAGCAGCTTAGACCCCGCGGCCCGGCGGGCCAACGTCCTGACTTTC	CASSLDPAARRANVLTF	NA	TRBJ2-6	NA	TRBV7-2
TGTGCCAGCAGTCCATACAGGTTAAGGAACACTGAAGCTTTCTTT	CASSPYRLRNTEAFF	NA	TRBJ1-1	NA	TRBV6-2/TRBV6-3
TGTGCCAGCAGCTTAGCAGCGTCCCACGAGCAGTACTTC	CASSLAASHEQYF	NA	TRBJ2-7	NA	TRBV7-9
TGTGCCATCAGTGACGGCAGGGTTGACGAGCAGTACTTC	CAISDGRVDEQYF	NA	TRBJ2-7	NA	TRBV10-3
TGTGCCAGTAGTAGCCAAGGCGGGGCTAGCAATCAGCCCCAGCATTTT	CASSSQGGASNQPQHF	NA	TRBJ1-5	NA	TRBV19
TGTGCCAGCAGTTTACAGGGGGCAGGACGCAATCAGCCCCAGCATTTT	CASSLQGAGRNQPQHF	NA	TRBJ1-5	TRBD1	TRBV28
TGTGCCAGCAGCTCGGGACAGACAAACTACGGCTTC	CASSSGQTNYGF	once	TRBJ2-7	TRBD1	TRBV11-2
TGTGCCAGCAGTACAGGACAGGAGCAGTTCTTC	CASSTGQEQFF	NA	TRBJ2-1	NA	TRBV12-3/TRBV12-4
TGTGCCAGCGCCGGGACAGGGTTTCTTCAGCCCCAGCATTTT	CASAGTGFLQPQHF	NA	TRBJ1-5	TRBD1	TRBV27
TGTGCCAGCAGTTTAACGTTGGACAGGGTCAATGAGCAGTTCTTC	CASSLTLDRVNEQFF	NA	TRBJ2-1	TRBD1	TRBV28
TGCAGCGTTGGGTCGACAGAATACGAGCAGTACTTC	CSVGSTEYEQYF	once	TRBJ2-7	NA	TRBV29-1